This T cell receptor beta chain was observed in a study of blood T cell repertoires in COVID-19 (dated by TCRdb to between 2020 and 2021). Broadly, across the study: The collaborator samples originated in the United States, Italy and Spain and spanned the acute and convalescent phases of COVID-19. The material from the prospective study consisted of cDNA or gDNA derived from T cells, B-cell-depleted T cells, or PBMCs. The dataset comprised deeply sampled blood TCRbeta repertoires from subjects exposed to, actively infected with, or recovered from COVID-19. The repertoires were released in a freely available public database meant as a resource for research on the immune response to SARS-CoV-2. The samples were drawn from the first 160 participants of the ongoing ImmuneRACE study and from 1,254 subjects provided by 6 global collaborators. A de-identified subject ID, COVID-19 status, age in years and sex were almost always included in the sample metadata. Where HLA class I and class II types were available, the types were taken from metadata supplied by the sample provider, not from assay-based typing. On the study overall, not on this receptor specifically: How much clinical and demographic metadata was included differed by source and by participant, and the metadata was provided uncurated.

TCRbeta CDR3 regions were amplified from genomic DNA using the immunoSEQ Assay, a bias-controlled multiplex PCR. In the paper's pipeline: Within the assay, amplification of reference gene primers was used to estimate how many nucleated cells each sample contained. To quantify the absolute abundance of each unique TCRbeta CDR3 rearrangement, sequence reads were collapsed and filtered. For each sample, productive Simpson clonality was calculated as the square root of Simpson's diversity index over productive rearrangements. Held by TCRdb, this immuneACCESS table contains in-frame sequences only and omits some clones. Under half of the omission traces to an unresolved V gene where checked; the cause of the rest is unknown. D and trimming were read from the DNA, whereas the V and J calls and clone size are those reported in that table. This sample holds roughly 60,000 clones; 65% to 90% were observed only once. 12% of the sample rests with the top ten.

The CDR3 runs 17 amino acids, cysteine and phenylalanine included. Just the 51-base CDR3 DNA is kept, in frame starting at base 1. The germline ends are 13 bases apart after V is trimmed by 0 bases and J by 1 base. The germline V gene supplies CDR1 MGHRA and CDR2 YSYEKL. The collaborating institutions used their own protocols to collect whole blood in K2EDTA tubes. Collaborator samples were shipped for TCRbeta analysis as frozen whole blood, isolated PBMCs, or DNA extracted from either sample type. This clone was observed a handful of times. There is no known antigen for this receptor. Per-base quality was not reported, and no clone a single base away is much larger than it.

This TCR derives from a human donor in a cohort sampled during active COVID-19. The sample consisted of peripheral blood. The V gene is TRBV4-1 and the J gene is TRBJ1-5; TRBD1 is perhaps the D gene, given 6 matching bases. The DNA sequence is given as TGCGCCAGCAGCCAAGATGGGGGGGGCATCAGCAATCAGCCCCAGCATTTT. It specifies CASSQDGGGISNQPQHF.